This T cell receptor beta chain stems from a study of TIL therapy for anti-PD-1-resistant metastatic lung cancer (dated by TCRdb to about 2021). A note on the overall study: Tumors were collected before any PD-1/PD-L1 blockade, after which patients were given nivolumab, and patients who progressed were given lymphodepletion, an infusion of expanded TIL and IL-2. Enrolled patients had a median age of approximately 49 years (range about 35-85) and a median tumor PD-L1 proportion score of about 5.9%. The cohort was composed predominantly of lung adenocarcinoma, with several EGFR-mutant and two ALK-rearranged tumors included, and half of patients were identified as current or former smokers. A median non-synonymous tumor mutation burden of around 1.5 mutations per megabase was determined across the cohort by whole-exome sequencing. T cell receptor beta sequencing of tumor and peripheral blood served to follow clonotypes across the tumor, the expanded TIL product, and serial blood samples.

General study outcomes and caveats: The study protocol defined all tumor marker inferences as exploratory. The baseline peripheral repertoire was partially replaced by infused TIL clonotypes, which then decayed over months, and no apparent association between persistence and response was found. The cohort was highly selected, including more treatment-naive, never-smoker and oncogene-addicted patients than is typical, which limits generalizability.

The CDR3 measures 15 amino acids from cysteine to phenylalanine. CDR3 DNA is the only sequence kept; it has 45 bases, read in frame from the first base. Reading the germline V gene gives CDR1 SGHDT and CDR2 YYEEEE. Trimming at the junction amounts to 4 bases on V and 8 bases on J, and the germline ends lie 16 bases apart. Of note for this clone: Its antigen specificity is not known. Per-base quality was not reported, and no clone a single base away is much larger than it.

The time point tag for this specimen amounts to: pre-treatment sample, taken before nivolumab and TIL therapy. Adults with stage 4 NSCLC were enrolled in a dual-center phase I trial from 2017 to early 2020. The samples were obtained from a phase I trial that was single-arm and open-label and tested tumor-infiltrating lymphocyte therapy combined with nivolumab in advanced non-small cell lung cancer. Blood mononuclear cells from EDTA tubes were separated on a Ficoll gradient and snap-frozen as pellets, and DNA was extracted from the cells using a Qiagen mini-prep kit. TCR beta CDR3 regions were amplified from genomic DNA with the immunoSEQ v3 hsTCRB kit using bias-controlled multiplex PCR. The TCR libraries were sequenced on an Illumina NextSeq 500 to around 2 million read pairs for survey level or roughly 5-6.5 million read pairs for deep level. Per the source publication's procedure: V, D and J genes were assigned, non-productive sequences were removed, and clonality was reported by immunoSEQ Analyzer software. Repertoires of infused TIL and blood were compared using productive Simpson clonality and the Morisita overlap index of productive TRB rearrangements. The absolute count of a clonotype in blood was estimated by multiplying the lymphocyte count by the CD3+ fraction and by the productive frequency of the clone. The table comes from immuneACCESS by way of TCRdb, which keeps in-frame sequences with V and J called. Part of the clones is missing from these tables; in studies checked, under half for an unresolved V gene and the rest for unknown reasons. The V and J calls and clone size are taken from that table; D and trimming were inferred from the DNA. This sample lists 35,000 to 55,000 clones; 79% were detected once. More than 13% of the sample is held by the ten biggest clonotypes.

The sequence came from a man in his sixties or seventies with non-small cell lung cancer. The chain uses TRBV5-6 and TRBJ1-6, with the D gene call left open. The sample consisted of blood, taken at baseline. Here is the DNA: TGTGCCAGCAGCGCAGGAGCAGGAGCAGATTCACCCCTCCACTTT. This encodes CASSAGAGADSPLHF.